This T cell receptor beta chain is from a study of T cell changes during pregnancy in multiple sclerosis. This clone was found once. This table comes from immunoSEQ multiplex PCR, and its TCRdb copy is limited to in-frame clones, with some not included. The sample has about 69,000 clones; approximately 92% are singletons. CDR1 and CDR2 (germline): MNHEY, SMNVEV (reference sequence). The CDR3 spans 14 residues. V lost 4 bases and J 6 bases, leaving 16 bases between the germline ends. The chain combines TRBV27 with TRBJ2-7, with a weak D call TRBD1 (6 bases). This TCR was sampled from a female donor in good health, enrolled as a control in a pregnancy study. The sample consisted of peripheral blood, taken in the third trimester of pregnancy. The CDR3 DNA is TGTGCCAGCAGTTGGGGGCAGGGGCCGTCCGAGCAGTACTTC. Residues: CASSWGQGPSEQYF.